This T cell receptor (beta chain) came from a study of OX40 agonist ivuxolimab in advanced cancers. Study in general: The study treated patients with ivuxolimab, an agonistic anti-OX40 (CD134) antibody. One patient with hepatocellular carcinoma and two with cutaneous melanoma, three in all, had partial responses. Study-level findings and limits: Certain nonresponding patients likewise had low normalized T-cell clonal expansion.

This clone was observed once. The antigen is unknown. Libraries were prepared by immunoSEQ multiplex PCR; TCRdb keeps only in-frame clonotypes and omits some of them. Of 20,000 to 25,000 clones listed, approximately 82% were seen once; the top ten hold less than 35%. Germline CDR1 SEHNR, CDR2 FQNEAQ (reference sequence). V was cut by 0 bases and J by 9 bases, with 9 bases left in between. The CDR3 has 14 residues. With baseline, cycle 4 day 1, and cycle 7 day 1 as timepoints, blood was sampled. The source of this sequence is an adult with an advanced solid tumor such as melanoma, head and neck, liver or kidney cancer. Sample: CD4+ or CD8+ T cells sorted from blood, taken in a trial of the OX40 agonist ivuxolimab. The V and J genes are TRBV7-9 and TRBJ1-6, with no clear D. The CDR3 loop reads CASSLAMAFSPLHF. For the CDR3, the DNA is TGTGCCAGCAGCTTAGCTATGGCCTTTTCACCCCTCCACTTT. Full variable domain (remainder filled in from reference TRBV7-9 and TRBJ1-6): DTGVSQNPRHKITKRGQNVTFRCDPISEHNRLYWYRQTLGQGPEFLTYFQNEAQLEKSRLLSDRFSAERPKGSFSTLEIQRTEQGDSAMYLCASSLAMAFSPLHFGNGTRLTVT.